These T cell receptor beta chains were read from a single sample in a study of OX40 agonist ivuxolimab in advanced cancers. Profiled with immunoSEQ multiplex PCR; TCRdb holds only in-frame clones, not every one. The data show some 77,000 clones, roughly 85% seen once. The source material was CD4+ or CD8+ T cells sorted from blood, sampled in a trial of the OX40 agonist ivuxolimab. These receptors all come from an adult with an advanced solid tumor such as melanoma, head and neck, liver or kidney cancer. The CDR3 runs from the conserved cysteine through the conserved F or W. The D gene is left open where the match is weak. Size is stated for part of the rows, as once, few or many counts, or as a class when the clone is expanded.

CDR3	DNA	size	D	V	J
CASREQGTLNTEAFF	TGCGCCAGCAGGGAACAGGGGACTCTGAACACTGAAGCTTTCTTT	.	TRBD1	TRBV5-1	TRBJ1-1
CASSPRQGNQPQHF	TGTGCCAGCAGCCCAAGACAGGGCAATCAGCCCCAGCATTTT	.	.	TRBV9	TRBJ1-5
CASMAAERRSDEQFF	TGTGCCAGCATGGCAGCGGAGAGACGAAGCGATGAGCAGTTCTTC	.	.	TRBV6-1	TRBJ2-1
CASSATSDPVKQYF	TGTGCCAGCAGCGCAACTAGCGACCCCGTGAAGCAGTACTTC	.	TRBD2	TRBV9	TRBJ2-7
CASSWPGSRRTMNTEAFF	TGTGCCAGCAGCTGGCCTGGCAGCCGGCGAACAATGAACACTGAAGCTTTCTTT	.	.	TRBV5-5	TRBJ1-1
CASTFSRTGPNIQYF	TGTGCCAGCACCTTTTCCAGGACAGGGCCAAACATTCAGTACTTC	.	TRBD1	TRBV5-8	TRBJ2-4
CASSVDLGGTDTQYF	TGTGCCAGCAGCGTAGACCTCGGAGGCACAGATACGCAGTATTTT	once	.	TRBV9	TRBJ2-3
CASSPGVPFNQPQHF	TGTGCCAGCTCACCAGGGGTCCCGTTCAATCAGCCCCAGCATTTT	.	.	TRBV18	TRBJ1-5
CASSLGGQGNSPLHF	TGTGCCAGCAGCTTAGGTGGACAGGGGAATTCACCCCTCCACTTT	.	TRBD1	TRBV11-1	TRBJ1-6
CASSHPQGPNSGNTIYF	TGTGCCAGCAGCCACCCACAGGGTCCCAACTCTGGAAACACCATATATTTT	.	.	TRBV4-2	TRBJ1-3
CASSLNPGQNIVGYTF	TGTGCCAGCAGTTTAAATCCGGGACAGAATATAGTGGGCTACACCTTC	.	TRBD1	TRBV27	TRBJ1-2
CASSSGTSGYEQYF	TGTGCCAGCAGCTCCGGGACTAGCGGCTACGAGCAGTACTTC	.	TRBD2	TRBV7-9	TRBJ2-7
CSAAGVDTQYF	TGCAGTGCGGCGGGAGTGGATACGCAGTATTTT	.	TRBD2	TRBV20-1	TRBJ2-3
CASSIGTVSNQPQHF	TGTGCCAGCAGCATAGGGACGGTGAGCAATCAGCCCCAGCATTTT	.	.	TRBV7-8	TRBJ1-5
CSVDWVNEQFF	TGCAGCGTTGACTGGGTAAATGAGCAGTTCTTC	.	.	TRBV29-1	TRBJ2-1
CASRTAPENTEAFF	TGTGCCAGCAGAACCGCCCCCGAGAACACTGAAGCTTTCTTT	few	.	TRBV11-2	TRBJ1-1
CASSQNTEAFF	TGTGCCAGCAGCCAGAACACTGAAGCTTTCTTT	.	.	TRBV7-9	TRBJ1-1
CASIEAGGQGTDTQYF	TGTGCCAGCATAGAAGCGGGGGGGCAGGGCACAGATACGCAGTATTTT	.	TRBD2	TRBV6-1	TRBJ2-3
CASSYPGQTYEQYF	TGTGCCAGCAGTTACCCAGGACAGACCTACGAGCAGTACTTC	many	.	TRBV6-5	TRBJ2-7
CASSPQAAESFTDTQYF	TGTGCCAGCAGCCCCCAGGCAGCGGAGAGCTTCACAGATACGCAGTATTTT	once	.	TRBV7-2	TRBJ2-3
CAWSEDSYNSPLHF	TGTGCCTGGAGTGAGGACTCCTATAATTCACCCCTCCACTTT	once	.	TRBV30	TRBJ1-6
CASSFYTEAFF	TGTGCCAGCAGCTTCTACACTGAAGCTTTCTTT	.	.	TRBV7-9	TRBJ1-1
CASSTQTGYEQYF	TGCGCCAGCAGCACCCAGACAGGGTACGAGCAGTACTTC	.	TRBD1	TRBV5-1	TRBJ2-7
CASSLRGLGTGELFF	TGTGCCAGCAGCTTACGAGGACTAGGAACCGGGGAGCTGTTTTTT	once	TRBD2	TRBV7-3	TRBJ2-2
CASSLVDSYNEQFF	TGTGCCAGCAGCTTAGTGGACAGCTACAATGAGCAGTTCTTC	.	.	TRBV7-6	TRBJ2-1
CASSYQVYGYTF	TGTGCCAGCAGCTACCAAGTCTATGGCTACACCTTC	.	.	TRBV5-8	TRBJ1-2
CASRDRIYEQYF	TGTGCCAGCCGGGACAGGATATACGAGCAGTACTTC	.	TRBD1	TRBV2	TRBJ2-7
CASSPKAWGTDTQYF	TGTGCCAGCTCACCAAAGGCCTGGGGGACAGATACGCAGTATTTT	once	.	TRBV18	TRBJ2-3
CAISESRGYSNQPQHF	TGTGCCATCAGTGAGTCGAGGGGTTATAGCAATCAGCCCCAGCATTTT	.	.	TRBV10-3	TRBJ1-5
CASSGDFSYEQYF	TGCGCCAGCAGTGGGGATTTCTCCTACGAGCAGTACTTC	.	.	TRBV10-2	TRBJ2-7
CASRAGTGYEQYF	TGCGCCAGCCGAGCCGGGACAGGCTACGAGCAGTACTTC	few	TRBD1	TRBV10-2	TRBJ2-7
CASSFNREQYTQYF	TGTGCCAGCAGTTTCAACAGGGAACAATATACGCAGTATTTT	once	.	TRBV27	TRBJ2-3
CASSYWGTSYEQYF	TGTGCCAGCAGTTACTGGGGAACCTCGTACGAGCAGTACTTC	.	.	TRBV6-6	TRBJ2-7
CASSSGVDTGELFF	TGCGCCAGCAGCTCGGGAGTTGATACCGGGGAGCTGTTTTTT	.	.	TRBV5-1	TRBJ2-2
CASSATGTGGSGELFF	TGTGCCAGCAGCGCGACCGGGACAGGGGGAAGCGGGGAGCTGTTTTTT	.	.	TRBV21-1	TRBJ2-2
CASRAPDRVNEQFF	TGTGCCAGCAGGGCCCCTGACAGGGTCAATGAGCAGTTCTTC	.	TRBD1	TRBV2	TRBJ2-1
CASSLGHAGEQYF	TGTGCCAGCAGCTTGGGACACGCAGGGGAGCAGTACTTC	.	.	TRBV5-4	TRBJ2-7
CASSQEDRQGAGANVLTF	TGTGCCAGCAGCCAAGAAGATCGTCAGGGGGCTGGGGCCAACGTCCTGACTTTC	.	TRBD1	TRBV4-2	TRBJ2-6